A single sample gave rise to the 16 T cell receptor beta chains below, sequenced in a study of Ad26.COV2.S vaccination and SARS-CoV-2 variants. Treatment specified: over 15 received Ad26.COV2.S at low or high dose, single or two shots; several received placebo; per-sample allocation not given. Sample collection was performed on day 63 after the first vaccine or placebo injection. Method: immunoSEQ multiplex PCR; TCRdb's copy keeps in-frame clones and lacks some. The data hold about 410,000 clones, with around 92% observed a single time. The sequencing used peripheral blood, collected in a trial of Ad26.COV2.S vaccine versus placebo. These receptors originate from a person aged 18-60 years who received the Ad26.COV2.S COVID-19 vaccine or a placebo.

CDR3: CASSSGFSANYGYTF. The CDR3 DNA follows: TGCGCCAGCAGCTCTGGTTTTTCGGCGAACTATGGCTACACCTTC. The rearrangement uses TRBV5-1 and TRBJ1-2; D unclear. Germline V gene sequence: CDR1 SGHRS, CDR2 YFSETQ. The CDR3 contains 15 residues. V was cut by 3 bases and J by 2 bases, with 14 bases left in between. Complete variable domain (other parts from reference TRBV5-1 and TRBJ1-2): KAGVTQTPRYLIKTRGQQVTLSCSPISGHRSVSWYQQTPGQGLQFLFEYFSETQRNKGNFPGRFSGRQFSNSRSEMNVSTLELGDSALYLCASSSGFSANYGYTFGSGTRLTVV.

The chain is built from TRBV19 and TRBJ1-4; maybe TRBD1 (5 bases). This CDR3 has 15 amino acids. V was clipped by 4 bases and J by 8 bases, with 17 bases between them. The germline V gene encodes CDR1 LNHDA and CDR2 SQIVND (reference sequence). CDR3 residues: CASSTYRGPDEKLFF. The CDR3 DNA follows: TGTGCCAGTAGTACATACCGGGGACCAGACGAAAAACTGTTTTTT.

The chain uses TRBV10-3 and TRBJ2-3; 8 nucleotides align to TRBD1. The ends lost 2 bases at V and 6 bases at J; junction bases unmatched: 10. This CDR3 comprises 16 residues. The germline V gene has CDR1 ENHRY and CDR2 SYGVKD. The CDR3 coding sequence is TGTGCCATCAGTGAGAGATCCGGCCACAGGGGGGATACGCAGTATTTT. Residues: CAISERSGHRGDTQYF.

The chain recombines TRBV24-1 with TRBJ2-3, with D perhaps TRBD1 or TRBD2 (5 bases each). Germline CDR1 KGHDR, CDR2 SFDVKD. This CDR3 contains 14 residues. With 7 bases removed from V and 4 bases from J, the gap between germline ends came to 14 bases. The CDR3 sequence is CATSVTRGADTQYF. The DNA for the CDR3 is TGTGCCACCAGCGTGACCCGAGGGGCAGATACGCAGTATTTT.

The rearrangement links TRBV10-3 to TRBJ1-2; D is perhaps TRBD1 (5 bases). CDR3 size: 12 residues. Germline V gene lookup returns CDR1 ENHRY and CDR2 SYGVKD. Deletions cut 7 bases from V and 3 bases from J, with 9 bases between. The CDR3 loop reads CAIKVGDYGYTF. In nucleotides, the CDR3 is TGTGCCATCAAAGTAGGGGACTATGGCTACACCTTC.

V gene TRBV3-1 (or the pseudogene TRBV3-2) combines with J gene TRBJ2-7; a possible D gene is TRBD2 (5 bases). The CDR3 runs to 15 residues. Germline loops: CDR1 LGHDT, CDR2 YNNKEL (reference sequence). The ends were cut back, 4 bases at V and 3 bases at J, with 16 bases in the middle. CDR3 region: CASSRTGQVGYEQYF. In DNA form, the CDR3 reads TGTGCCAGCAGCCGGACTGGGCAGGTAGGCTACGAGCAGTACTTC.

The V gene is TRBV18, the J gene TRBJ2-1, with 8 positions matching TRBD2. The CDR3 is 16 amino acids. Germline CDR1 and CDR2: KGHSH and LQKENI. The ends lost 2 bases at V and 7 bases at J; junction bases unmatched: 10. CDR3 in amino acids: CASSPGVSGGLNEQFF. In DNA form, the CDR3 reads TGTGCCAGCTCACCAGGTGTGTCGGGGGGGTTAAATGAGCAGTTCTTC.

V is TRBV24-1 and J is TRBJ1-6, with D uncertain. The germline CDR1 and CDR2 sequences are KGHDR and SFDVKD. The CDR3 covers 12 residues. The V and J ends lost 0 bases and 7 bases respectively, with 0 bases between them. CDR3 sequence reads: CATSDLNSPLHF. CDR3 nucleotides: TGTGCCACCAGTGATTTGAATTCACCCCTCCACTTT.

The rearrangement uses TRBV19 and TRBJ2-5; TRBD2 might be the D (5 bases). Germline CDR1 and CDR2: LNHDA and SQIVND (reference sequence). V lost 2 bases and J lost 5, with 9 bases in between. The CDR3 sequence is 13 residues long. The CDR3 DNA is TGTGCCAGTAGTATAAGGTGGAGGGAGACCCAGTACTTC. It specifies CASSIRWRETQYF.

This sequence joins TRBV2 and TRBJ1-1; possible D gene TRBD1, 6 bases. The germline V gene encodes CDR1 SNHLY and CDR2 FYNNEI. Deletions cut 4 bases from V and 4 bases from J, with 10 bases between. The CDR3 is 13 residues long. DNA of the CDR3: TGTGCCAGCAGTGTATCCAGGGGCACTGAAGCTTTCTTT. Its translation is CASSVSRGTEAFF.

This clone was detected only a few times. The chain couples TRBV9 to TRBJ1-2; D possibly corresponds to TRBD1 (6 bases). The CDR3 length is 14 residues. CDR1 is SGDLS and CDR2 is YYNGEE in the germline V gene. V was clipped by 3 bases and J by 6 bases, with 15 bases between them. This CDR3 is CASSATGSGDGYTF. The CDR3 DNA follows: TGTGCCAGCAGCGCTACAGGGAGCGGCGATGGCTACACCTTC.

Of note for this clone: The junction does not match germline at one end; this may be a read error. V and J are TRBV6-5 and TRBJ2-7; 9 bases fit TRBD1. This CDR3 has 13 residues. Per germline, CDR1 MNHEY and CDR2 SVGAGI. The CDR3 DNA follows: TGTGCCAGCAGTTACTCCCTACAGGGGGCTATGCGCTTC. Its translation is CASSYSLQGAMRF.

The CDR3 nucleotides are TGTGCCAGCAGCGGGGGGTTCGCACCCCTCCACTTT. It specifies CASSGGFAPLHF. This chain uses TRBV5-6 with TRBJ1-6; D perhaps matches TRBD1 (5 bases). The V end lost 4 bases, the J end lost 11 bases, and 10 bases lay between the germline ends. The germline CDR1 and CDR2 sequences are SGHDT and YYEEEE. The CDR3 loop spans 12 amino acids. Drawing the rest from reference TRBV5-6 and TRBJ1-6, the complete variable domain is DAGVTQSPTHLIKTRGQQVTLRCSPKSGHDTVSWYQQALGQGPQFIFQYYEEEERQRGNFPDRFSGHQFPNYSSELNVNALLLGDSALYLCASSGGFAPLHFGNGTRLTVT.

V and J are TRBV9 and TRBJ1-2; D is perhaps TRBD1 (5 bases). This CDR3 spans 15 amino acids. The V and J ends lost 0 bases and 3 bases respectively, with 12 bases between them. Germline CDR1 SGDLS, CDR2 YYNGEE. CDR3 sequence reads: CASSVEVGLDYGYTF. The CDR3 DNA follows: TGTGCCAGCAGCGTAGAGGTGGGGCTAGACTATGGCTACACCTTC.

The chain has TRBV14 and TRBJ2-7; D is ambiguous. Germline loops: CDR1 SGHDN, CDR2 FVKESK. The CDR3 has 11 amino acids. Between the trimmed V and J ends, which lost 7 bases and 7 bases, there was a span of 11 bases. The CDR3 protein is CASTSWAEQYF. The CDR3 coding sequence is TGTGCCAGCACCTCATGGGCTGAGCAGTACTTC.

The J gene is TRBJ2-7, the V gene TRBV30; weak D call: TRBD2 (6 bases). CDR3 length: 13 amino acids. Trimming shortened V by 2 bases and J by 1 base, and 9 bases separated the two germline ends. Germline V gene lookup returns CDR1 GTSNPN and CDR2 SVGIG (reference sequence). The CDR3 region is CAWSFGSSYEQYF. The CDR3 coding sequence is TGTGCCTGGAGTTTCGGGAGTTCCTACGAGCAGTACTTC.